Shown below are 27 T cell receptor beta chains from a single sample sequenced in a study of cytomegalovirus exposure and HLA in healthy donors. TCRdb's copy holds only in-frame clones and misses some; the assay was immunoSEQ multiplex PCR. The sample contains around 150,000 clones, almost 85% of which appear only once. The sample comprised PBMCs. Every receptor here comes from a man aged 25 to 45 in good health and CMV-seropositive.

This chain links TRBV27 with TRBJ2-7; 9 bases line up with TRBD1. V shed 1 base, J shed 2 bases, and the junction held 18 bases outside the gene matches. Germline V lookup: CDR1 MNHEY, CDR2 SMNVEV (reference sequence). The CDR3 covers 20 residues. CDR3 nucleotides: TGTGCCAGCAGTTTATATCTAAGGCCCGACAGGGGGAAACCCACCTACGAGCAGTACTTC. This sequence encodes CASSLYLRPDRGKPTYEQYF.

Here the CDR3 reads CASTVSQVNTGELFF. CDR3 nucleotides: TGTGCCAGTACGGTCTCCCAGGTGAACACCGGGGAGCTGTTTTTT. J is TRBJ2-2 and V is TRBV19; no definite D call. This CDR3 comprises 15 residues. V lost 7 bases, J lost 1 base, and 13 bases lay in between. CDR1 LNHDA and CDR2 SQIVND come from the germline V gene (reference sequence).

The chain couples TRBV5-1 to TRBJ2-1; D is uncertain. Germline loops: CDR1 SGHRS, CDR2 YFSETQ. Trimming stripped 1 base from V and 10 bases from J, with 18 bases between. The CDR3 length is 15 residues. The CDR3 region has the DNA TGCGCCAGCAGCTTGATACCCGCCACTCGAGAAGAGCAGTTCTTC. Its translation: CASSLIPATREEQFF.

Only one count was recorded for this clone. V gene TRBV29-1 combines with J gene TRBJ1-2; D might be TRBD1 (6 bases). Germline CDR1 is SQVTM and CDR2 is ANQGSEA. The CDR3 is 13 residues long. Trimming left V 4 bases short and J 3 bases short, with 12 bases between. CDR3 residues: CSVGGRGDYGYTF. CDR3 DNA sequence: TGCAGCGTTGGGGGGCGAGGGGACTATGGCTACACCTTC. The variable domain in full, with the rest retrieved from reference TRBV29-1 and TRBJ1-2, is SAVISQKPSRDICQRGTSLTIQCQVDSQVTMMFWYRQQPGQSLTLIATANQGSEATYESGFVIDKFPISRPNLTFSTLTVSNMSPEDSSIYLCSVGGRGDYGYTFGSGTRLTVV.

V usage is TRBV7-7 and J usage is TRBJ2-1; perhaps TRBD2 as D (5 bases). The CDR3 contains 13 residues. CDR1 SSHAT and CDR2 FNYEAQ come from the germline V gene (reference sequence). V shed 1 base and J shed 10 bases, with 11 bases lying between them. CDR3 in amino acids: CASSLGGSTEQFF. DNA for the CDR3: TGTGCCAGCAGCTTAGGTGGGAGTACGGAGCAGTTCTTC.

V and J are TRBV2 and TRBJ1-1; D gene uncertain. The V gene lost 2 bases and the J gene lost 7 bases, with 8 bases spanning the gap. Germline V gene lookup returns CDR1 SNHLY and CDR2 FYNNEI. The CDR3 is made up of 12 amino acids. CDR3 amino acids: CASSETGSEAFF. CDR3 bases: TGTGCCAGCAGTGAAACGGGGAGTGAAGCTTTCTTT.

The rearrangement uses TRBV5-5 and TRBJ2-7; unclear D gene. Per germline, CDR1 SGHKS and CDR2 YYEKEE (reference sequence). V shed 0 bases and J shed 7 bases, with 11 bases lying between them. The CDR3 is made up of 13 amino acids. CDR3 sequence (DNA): TGTGCCAGCAGCTTGGACCCTCGGAGAGAGCAGTACTTC. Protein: CASSLDPRREQYF.

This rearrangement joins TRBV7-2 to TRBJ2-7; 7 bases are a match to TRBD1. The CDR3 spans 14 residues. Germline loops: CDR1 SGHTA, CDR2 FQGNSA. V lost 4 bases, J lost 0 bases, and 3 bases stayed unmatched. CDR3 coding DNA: TGTGCCAGCAGCTCCGAGGGGGCCTCCTACGAGCAGTACTTC. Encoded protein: CASSSEGASYEQYF.

The CDR3 sequence is CASSLMGDTPNEQFF. The CDR3 DNA reads as TGTGCCAGCAGCTTAATGGGGGACACACCCAATGAGCAGTTCTTC. The chain joins TRBV7-3 to TRBJ2-1; TRBD1 is a possible D gene (6 bases). Trimming shortened V by 1 base and J by 6 bases, and 13 bases separated the two germline ends. Germline lookup yields CDR1 SGHTA and CDR2 FQGTGA. The CDR3 extends over 15 amino acids.

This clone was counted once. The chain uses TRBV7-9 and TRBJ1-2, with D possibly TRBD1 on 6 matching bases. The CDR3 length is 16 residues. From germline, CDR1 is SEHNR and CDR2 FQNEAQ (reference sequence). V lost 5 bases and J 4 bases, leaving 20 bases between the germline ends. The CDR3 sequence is CASSPSILQGGYGYTF. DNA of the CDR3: TGTGCCAGCAGCCCCTCCATCCTACAGGGTGGCTATGGCTACACCTTC.

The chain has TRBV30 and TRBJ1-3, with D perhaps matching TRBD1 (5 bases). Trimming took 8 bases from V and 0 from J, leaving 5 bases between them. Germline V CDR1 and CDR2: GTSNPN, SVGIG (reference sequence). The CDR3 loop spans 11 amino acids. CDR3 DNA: TGTGCCAGGGGCTCTGGAAACACCATATATTTT. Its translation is CARGSGNTIYF.

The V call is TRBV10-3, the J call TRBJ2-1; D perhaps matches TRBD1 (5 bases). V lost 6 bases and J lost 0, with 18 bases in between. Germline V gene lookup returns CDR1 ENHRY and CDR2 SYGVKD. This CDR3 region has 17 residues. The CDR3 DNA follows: TGTGCCATCAGCAACCTAAGACCAGACAGCTCCTACAATGAGCAGTTCTTC. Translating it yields CAISNLRPDSSYNEQFF.

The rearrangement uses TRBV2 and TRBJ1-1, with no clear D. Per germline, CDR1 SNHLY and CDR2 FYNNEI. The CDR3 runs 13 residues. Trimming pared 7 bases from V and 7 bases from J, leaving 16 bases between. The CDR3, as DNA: TGTGCCAGCACCCTGAGGCCAGCCGATGAAGCTTTCTTT. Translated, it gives CASTLRPADEAFF.

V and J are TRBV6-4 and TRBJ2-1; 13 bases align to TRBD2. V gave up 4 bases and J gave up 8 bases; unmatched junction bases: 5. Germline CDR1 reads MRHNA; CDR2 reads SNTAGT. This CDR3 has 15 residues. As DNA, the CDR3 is TGTGCCAGCAGTGCCAGACTAGCGGGGGGCGATGAGCAGTTCTTC. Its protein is CASSARLAGGDEQFF.

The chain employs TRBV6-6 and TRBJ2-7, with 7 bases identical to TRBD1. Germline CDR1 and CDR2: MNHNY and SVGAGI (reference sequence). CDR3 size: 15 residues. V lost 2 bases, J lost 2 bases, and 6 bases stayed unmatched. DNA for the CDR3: TGTGCCAGCAGTTACGGGACAGCCTATACCTACGAGCAGTACTTC. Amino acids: CASSYGTAYTYEQYF.

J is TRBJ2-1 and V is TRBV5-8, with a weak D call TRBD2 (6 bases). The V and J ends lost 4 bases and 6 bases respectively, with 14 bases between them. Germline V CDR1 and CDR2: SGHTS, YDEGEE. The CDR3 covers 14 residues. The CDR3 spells CASSPRLGANEQFF. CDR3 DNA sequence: TGTGCCAGCAGCCCACGACTAGGGGCCAATGAGCAGTTCTTC. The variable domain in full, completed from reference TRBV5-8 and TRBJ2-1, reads EAGVTQSPTHLIKTRGQQATLRCSPISGHTSVYWYQQALGLGLQFLLWYDEGEERNRGNFPPRFSGRQFPNYSSELNVNALELEDSALYLCASSPRLGANEQFFGPGTRLTVL.

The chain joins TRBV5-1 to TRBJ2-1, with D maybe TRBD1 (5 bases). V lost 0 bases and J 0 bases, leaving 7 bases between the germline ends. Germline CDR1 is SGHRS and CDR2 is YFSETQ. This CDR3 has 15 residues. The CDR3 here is CASSLVGVSYNEQFF. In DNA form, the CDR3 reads TGCGCCAGCAGCTTGGTAGGGGTCTCCTACAATGAGCAGTTCTTC. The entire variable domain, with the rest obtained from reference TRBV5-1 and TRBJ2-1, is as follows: KAGVTQTPRYLIKTRGQQVTLSCSPISGHRSVSWYQQTPGQGLQFLFEYFSETQRNKGNFPGRFSGRQFSNSRSEMNVSTLELGDSALYLCASSLVGVSYNEQFFGPGTRLTVL.

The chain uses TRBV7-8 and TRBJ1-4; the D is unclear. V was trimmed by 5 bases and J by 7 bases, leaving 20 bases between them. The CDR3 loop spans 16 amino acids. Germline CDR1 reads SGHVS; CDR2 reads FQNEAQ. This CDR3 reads CASSPRAGSKVEKLFF. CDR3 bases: TGTGCCAGCAGCCCGAGGGCTGGGAGTAAGGTTGAAAAACTGTTTTTT.

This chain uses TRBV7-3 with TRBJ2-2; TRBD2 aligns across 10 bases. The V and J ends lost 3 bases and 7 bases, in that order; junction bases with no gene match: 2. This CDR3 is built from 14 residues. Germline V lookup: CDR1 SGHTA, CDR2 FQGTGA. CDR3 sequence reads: CASSLLAGDGELFF. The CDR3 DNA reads TGTGCCAGCAGCTTGCTAGCGGGAGACGGGGAGCTGTTTTTT.

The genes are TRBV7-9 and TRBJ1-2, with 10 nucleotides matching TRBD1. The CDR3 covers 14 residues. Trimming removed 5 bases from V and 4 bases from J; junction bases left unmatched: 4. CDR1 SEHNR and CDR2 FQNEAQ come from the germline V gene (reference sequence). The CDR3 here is CASSPTGGFYGYTF. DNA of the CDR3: TGTGCCAGCAGCCCGACAGGGGGCTTCTATGGCTACACCTTC.

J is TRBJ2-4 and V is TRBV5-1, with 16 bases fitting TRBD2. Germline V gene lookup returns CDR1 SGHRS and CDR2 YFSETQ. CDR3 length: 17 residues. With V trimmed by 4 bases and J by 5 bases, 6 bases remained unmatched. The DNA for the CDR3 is TGCGCCAGCAGCCCAGGGACTAGCGGGGGGGCACAAAACATTCAGTACTTC. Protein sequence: CASSPGTSGGAQNIQYF.

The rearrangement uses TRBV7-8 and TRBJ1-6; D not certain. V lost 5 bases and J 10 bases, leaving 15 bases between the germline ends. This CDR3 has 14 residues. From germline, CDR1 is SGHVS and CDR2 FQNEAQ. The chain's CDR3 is CASSLREDRSPLHF. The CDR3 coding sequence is TGTGCCAGCAGCCTACGGGAGGATAGATCACCCCTCCACTTT.

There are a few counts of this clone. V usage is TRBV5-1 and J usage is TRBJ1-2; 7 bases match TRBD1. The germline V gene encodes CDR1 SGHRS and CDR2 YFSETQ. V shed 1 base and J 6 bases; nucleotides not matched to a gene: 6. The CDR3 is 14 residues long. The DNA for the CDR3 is TGCGCCAGCAGCTTGTTAGGGGGCGACCATGGCTACACCTTC. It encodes CASSLLGGDHGYTF.

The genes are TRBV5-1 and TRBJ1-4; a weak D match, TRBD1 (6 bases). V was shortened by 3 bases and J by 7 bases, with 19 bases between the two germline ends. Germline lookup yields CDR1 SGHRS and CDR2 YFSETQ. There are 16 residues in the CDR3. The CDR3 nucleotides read TGCGCCAGCAGCTCGGACAGCTACGAACGGAGTGAAAAACTGTTTTTT. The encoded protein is CASSSDSYERSEKLFF.

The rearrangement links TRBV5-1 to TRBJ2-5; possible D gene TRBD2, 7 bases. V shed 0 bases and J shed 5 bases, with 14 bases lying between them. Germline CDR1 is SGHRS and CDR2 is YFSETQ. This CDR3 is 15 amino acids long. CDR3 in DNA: TGCGCCAGCAGCTTGGATTTGGGGGGGCTGGAGACCCAGTACTTC. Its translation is CASSLDLGGLETQYF.

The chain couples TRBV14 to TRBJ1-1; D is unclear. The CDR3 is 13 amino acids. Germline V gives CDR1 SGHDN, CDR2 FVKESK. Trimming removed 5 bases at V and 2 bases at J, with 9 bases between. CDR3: CASSLPRNTEAFF. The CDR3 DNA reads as TGTGCCAGCAGCTTACCCAGAAACACTGAAGCTTTCTTT.

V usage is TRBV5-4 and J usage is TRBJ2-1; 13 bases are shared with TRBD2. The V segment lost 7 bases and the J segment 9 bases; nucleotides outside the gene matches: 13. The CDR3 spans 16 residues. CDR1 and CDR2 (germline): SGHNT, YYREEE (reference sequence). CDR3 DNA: TGTGCCAGCCTGTGGGGGGGGACTAGCGGGACCAGTGAGCAGTTCTTC. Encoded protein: CASLWGGTSGTSEQFF.